This T cell receptor (beta chain) derives from a study of shared clonotypes between healthy human individuals. The V gene's germline CDR1 is MDHEN and CDR2 SYDVKM. V was shortened by 7 bases and J by 8 bases, with 20 bases between the two germline ends. There are 14 residues in the CDR3. Assay: immunoSEQ multiplex PCR; the TCRdb copy retains only in-frame clones and omits some. The profile shows about 1 million clones, about 80% of them singletons. The chain couples TRBV28 to TRBJ1-2; D might be TRBD1 (6 bases). This clonotype was sampled from a man younger than 30 in good health. The sequenced sample consisted of memory CD4+ T cells sorted from blood. The sample's subset: CD45RA-negative fraction. Here the CDR3 reads CASTLGGRGGGYTF. The DNA for the CDR3 is TGTGCCAGCACCCTAGGAGGCAGGGGTGGCGGCTACACCTTC.